This T cell receptor beta chain was sequenced during a study of identical twins. The study's findings and limits: Memory repertoires showed no such pattern, whereas abundant cord blood beta clonotypes carried fewer insertions. Beta out-of-frame sequences displayed a weaker excess of sharing between twins. In monozygotic twins, models underestimated the sharing of out-of-frame TCR alpha. Because invariant MAIT and iNKT cells could be present, zero-insertion analyses could be partly confounded.

Per germline, CDR1 SGHRS and CDR2 YFSETQ. The CDR3 is 18 residues long. V lost 0 bases and J 0 bases, leaving 15 bases between the germline ends. TCRdb reanalysed the 5' RACE reads using MiXCR and keeps one entry per CDR3 protein. Of under 450,000 distinct CDR3 sequences listed, around a sixth are singletons. About this clonotype: Its antigen is not known.

Material for sequencing was naive T cells sorted from blood. This receptor was taken from a man in his fifties in good health. This chain uses TRBV5-1 with TRBJ2-2; TRBD2 might be the D (5 bases). CDR3 amino acids: CASSLEATGGSNTGELFF. Written as DNA, the CDR3 is TGCGCCAGCAGCTTGGAGGCAACCGGAGGTTCGAACACCGGGGAGCTGTTTTTT.